A selection of T cell receptor beta chains follows, all from one sample in a study of shared clonotypes between healthy human individuals. Some clones are missing from TCRdb's copy, which holds only in-frame ones; the method was immunoSEQ multiplex PCR. The data contain approximately 2.1 million clones, over 85% of them singletons. Sequenced material: naive CD4+ T cells from PBMCs. The source is a man younger than 35 in good health. Some clones in this sample may be carry-over from other donors' samples. Both conserved end residues are part of each CDR3. D genes are given only for firm matches. Clone size is given for some rows only: seen once, a few or many times, or a class if the clone is expanded.

j_call | d_call | clone_size | v_call | cdr3_nt | cdr3_aa
TRBJ1-2 | TRBD1 | NA | TRBV18 | TGTGCCAGCTCACCACAGGGGGCTAGCGGCTACACCTTC | CASSPQGASGYTF
TRBJ1-2 | NA | NA | TRBV21-1 | TGTGCCAGCAGCAAAACGCCGACAGGGTCCTATGGCTACACCTTC | CASSKTPTGSYGYTF
TRBJ2-1 | NA | NA | TRBV27 | TGTGCCAGCAGTGCGGGTTACTACAATGAGCAGTTCTTC | CASSAGYYNEQFF
TRBJ1-2 | NA | NA | TRBV6-6 | TGTGCCAGCAGTTACTCCAATGACAGGAGGGATGGCTACACCTTC | CASSYSNDRRDGYTF
TRBJ2-7 | TRBD2 | NA | TRBV5-1 | TGCGCCAGCAGCAGCGGGACTAGCGGGACGGAGCAGTACTTC | CASSSGTSGTEQYF
TRBJ1-2 | TRBD1 | NA | TRBV6-1 | TGTGCCAGCAGTCGGGACAGCACTAACTATGGCTACACCTTC | CASSRDSTNYGYTF
TRBJ1-2 | TRBD1 | NA | TRBV10-3 | TGTGCCATCAGTGAGACCCGGACAGGGGCCGGCGTAGATCGCGGCTACACCTTC | CAISETRTGAGVDRGYTF
TRBJ2-7 | NA | NA | TRBV6-5 | TGTGCCAGCAGTCCAGGACGGTCAGGGCAGTACTTC | CASSPGRSGQYF
TRBJ2-1 | TRBD1 | NA | TRBV20-1 | TGCAGTGCACCTGACAGGGTTAGTACGTTCTTC | CSAPDRVSTFF
TRBJ1-1 | NA | NA | TRBV6-5 | TGTGCCAGCAGAGCTCCGGGACGGACGAACACTGAAGCTTTCTTT | CASRAPGRTNTEAFF
TRBJ2-7 | NA | NA | TRBV4-2 | TGTGCCAGCAGCCAAGATCATGGGATTAGCTCCTACGAGCAGTACTTC | CASSQDHGISSYEQYF
TRBJ2-2 | NA | NA | TRBV7-2 | TGTGCCAGCAGAGTCACCGGGGAGCTGTTTTTT | CASRVTGELFF
TRBJ2-5 | TRBD2 | NA | TRBV5-4 | TGTGCCAGCAGCATGGGACTAGCGGGTCAAGAGACCCAGTACTTC | CASSMGLAGQETQYF
TRBJ2-3 | NA | NA | TRBV2 | TGTGCCAGCACGGGTCGGAAAACAGATACGCAGTATTTT | CASTGRKTDTQYF
TRBJ2-2 | TRBD2 | NA | TRBV5-4 | TGTGCCAGCAGCCTGGGACTAGCGGTCAACACCGGGGAGCTGTTTTTT | CASSLGLAVNTGELFF
TRBJ2-3 | NA | NA | TRBV25-1 | TGTGCCAGCAGTGGACGGGGGCGCCCAGATACGCAGTATTTT | CASSGRGRPDTQYF
TRBJ1-3 | TRBD1 | NA | TRBV7-9 | TGTGCCAGCAGCTTGGGGACAGAAAGAAACACCATATATTTT | CASSLGTERNTIYF
TRBJ2-5 | NA | once | TRBV5-4 | TGTGCCACTTTCACCAACCTACCCGGAGAGACCCAGTACTTC | CATFTNLPGETQYF
TRBJ1-3 | NA | few | TRBV7-2 | TGTGCCAGCAGCCCTTCACCCGGAAACACCATATATTTT | CASSPSPGNTIYF
TRBJ2-2 | TRBD2 | NA | TRBV16 | TGTGCCAGCAGCCGTGGACTAGCGGAAGCACTTGGCACCGGGGAGCTGTTTTTT | CASSRGLAEALGTGELFF
TRBJ2-2 | TRBD2 | NA | TRBV7-2 | TGTGCCAGCAGCTTGGGACTAGCTGCCGGGGAGCTGTTTTTT | CASSLGLAAGELFF
TRBJ1-4 | TRBD1 | NA | TRBV28 | TGTGCCAGCAGATGGGACAGGAAACTGTTTTTT | CASRWDRKLFF
TRBJ1-2 | NA | once | TRBV28 | TGTGCCAGCAGTTTAGTCGGGGGCAATGGCTACACCTTC | CASSLVGGNGYTF
TRBJ1-2 | NA | NA | TRBV6-1 | TGTGCCAGCACCGGACCGGGCCATGGCTACACCTTC | CASTGPGHGYTF
TRBJ2-7 | TRBD2 | NA | TRBV5-4 | TGTGCCAGCGCCTGGGTTCCGACTAGCGGGAGTAGCTCCTACGAGCAGTACTTC | CASAWVPTSGSSSYEQYF
TRBJ2-1 | NA | NA | TRBV28 | TGTGCCAGTTTAGGGAGTGGCCCTCGGGCCTACAATGAGCAGTTCTTC | CASLGSGPRAYNEQFF
TRBJ2-7 | NA | once | TRBV5-4 | TGTGCCAGCAGCCTAATTGCGGGCGAGCAGTACTTC | CASSLIAGEQYF
TRBJ1-2 | NA | NA | TRBV20-1 | TGCAGTGCTAGTCGGGCCTATGGCTACACCTTC | CSASRAYGYTF
TRBJ2-4 | NA | once | TRBV6-5 | TGTGCCAGCGGGAACGCCAAAAACATTCAGTACTTC | CASGNAKNIQYF
TRBJ2-7 | NA | NA | TRBV7-6 | TGTGCCAGCAGCTTCACGGCGACGGCCGAGCAGTACTTC | CASSFTATAEQYF
TRBJ1-5 | NA | few | TRBV9 | TGTGCCAGCAGCGAAGGACAGATCAATCAGCCCCAGCATTTT | CASSEGQINQPQHF
TRBJ1-1 | NA | once | TRBV4-1 | TGCGCCAGCAGCCAAGAGAAAGTGGGCGCGGTCTCTGAAGCTTTCTTT | CASSQEKVGAVSEAFF
TRBJ2-7 | TRBD2 | NA | TRBV7-2 | TGTGCCTCCGGACTAGCGGGGCCCTACGAGCAGTACTTC | CASGLAGPYEQYF
TRBJ2-3 | NA | NA | TRBV12-5 | TGTGCTAGTGGTTTGGTAGGGGATACGCAGTATTTT | CASGLVGDTQYF
TRBJ1-2 | NA | NA | TRBV5-1 | TGCGCCAGCAGCTTGGCCATACGGGTGAACTATGGCTACACCTTC | CASSLAIRVNYGYTF
TRBJ1-2 | TRBD1 | NA | TRBV15 | TGTGCCACCAGGACTTTGGACAGGAGAAACTATGGCTACACCTTC | CATRTLDRRNYGYTF
TRBJ2-1 | TRBD2 | NA | TRBV5-6 | TGTGCCAGCAGCTTAAGGACTAGCGGGCGTACAAACAATGAGCAGTTCTTC | CASSLRTSGRTNNEQFF
TRBJ2-1 | NA | NA | TRBV7-2 | TGTGCCAGCAGCACGAGACAGGAGCAGTTCTTC | CASSTRQEQFF
TRBJ1-1 | NA | few | TRBV9 | TGTGCCAGCAGCGTTACAGGGAACACTGAAGCTTTCTTT | CASSVTGNTEAFF
TRBJ1-5 | NA | NA | TRBV21-1 | TGTGCCAGCAGCAAAGCCCAGCCCCAGCATTTT | CASSKAQPQHF
TRBJ1-4 | NA | NA | TRBV28 | TGTGCCAGCAGTGGGAACTCGTATGAAAAACTGTTTTTT | CASSGNSYEKLFF
TRBJ1-2 | TRBD1 | NA | TRBV30 | TGTGCCTGGGTATACAGGGGGCATCCTAACTATGGCTACACCTTC | CAWVYRGHPNYGYTF
TRBJ1-5 | TRBD1 | once | TRBV6-5 | TGTGCCAGCAGCTGGGACAGGAGCAATCAGCCCCAGCATTTT | CASSWDRSNQPQHF
TRBJ2-5 | NA | NA | TRBV13 | TGTGCCAGCAGCTTAGGGTACCCGCTGGTGAGGGAGACCCAGTACTTC | CASSLGYPLVRETQYF
TRBJ1-5 | NA | NA | TRBV5-1 | TGCGCCAGCAGCTTGTTCGGGGGCAGCCAGCCCCAGCATTTT | CASSLFGGSQPQHF
TRBJ2-1 | TRBD1 | once | TRBV6-6 | TGTGCCAGCAGTAGGGGGCAGGGTGGGAATGAGCAGTTCTTC | CASSRGQGGNEQFF
TRBJ2-7 | NA | NA | TRBV6-4 | TGTGCCAGCAGTGACTCATCTGGCCACCACTTCTACGAGCAGTACTTC | CASSDSSGHHFYEQYF
TRBJ2-5 | NA | NA | TRBV18 | TGTGCCAGCTCACAGAGCCAGGGGCGTCAAGAGACCCAGTACTTC | CASSQSQGRQETQYF
TRBJ1-2 | NA | NA | TRBV5-6 | TGTGCCAGCAGCTTCCGGGTTCCTGATGGCTACACCTTC | CASSFRVPDGYTF
TRBJ1-1 | NA | NA | TRBV21-1 | TGTGCCAGCACGCACCCAACGACCCGGGTCGGAGCTTTCTTT | CASTHPTTRVGAFF
TRBJ2-7 | NA | NA | TRBV28 | TGTGCCAGCCTCGGAAACGGACCCCCGGAGTACGAGCAGTACTTC | CASLGNGPPEYEQYF
TRBJ2-2 | NA | NA | TRBV28 | TGTGCCAGCAGCCCATCACGGGGAAACACCGGGGAGCTGTTTTTT | CASSPSRGNTGELFF
TRBJ2-5 | NA | NA | TRBV18 | TGTGCCAGCTCACCCCGACAATCGCCGGCCGGAGAGACCCAGTACTTC | CASSPRQSPAGETQYF
TRBJ2-2 | TRBD2 | NA | TRBV2 | TGTGCCAGCAGCGGGGGACTAGCGGGAGTCGGGAACACCGGGGAGCTGTTTTTT | CASSGGLAGVGNTGELFF
TRBJ2-1 | NA | NA | TRBV18 | TGTGCCAGCTCTCTCGCTCTGTACAATGAGCAGTTCTTC | CASSLALYNEQFF
TRBJ2-3 | NA | NA | TRBV7-2 | TGTGCCAGCAGCTGGTTGTTAGCCTCAGATACGCAGTATTTT | CASSWLLASDTQYF
TRBJ1-2 | NA | NA | TRBV7-2 | TGTGCCAGCAGCTATACAGGGAGATATGGCTACACCTTC | CASSYTGRYGYTF
TRBJ1-6 | TRBD1 | NA | TRBV27 | TGTGCCAGCAGGCGAAATCGGGGACAGGGGGATAATTCACCCCTCCACTTT | CASRRNRGQGDNSPLHF
TRBJ2-3 | NA | NA | TRBV5-1 | TGCGCCAGCAGCGACCCCGGGAGTTCGGATACGCAGTATTTT | CASSDPGSSDTQYF